This entry lists 28 T cell receptor beta chains sequenced from one sample in a study of cytomegalovirus exposure and HLA in healthy donors. Libraries were prepared by immunoSEQ multiplex PCR; TCRdb keeps only in-frame clonotypes and omits some of them. The repertoire holds roughly 86,000 clones, almost 97% seen once, with 1.5% to 2% in the top ten. The sample consisted of PBMCs. Receptors originate from a young man in good health and CMV-seropositive.

The rearrangement joins TRBV5-1 to TRBJ2-7, with a tentative D call TRBD2 (6 bases). From germline, CDR1 is SGHRS and CDR2 YFSETQ. The CDR3 has 15 amino acids. V was clipped by 2 bases and J by 2 bases, with 14 bases between them. The CDR3 loop reads CASSFTHSGAYEQYF. In DNA form, the CDR3 reads TGCGCCAGCAGCTTCACCCATTCGGGGGCCTACGAGCAGTACTTC.

The rearrangement joins TRBV29-1 to TRBJ2-3; TRBD2 matches 13 bases. Germline CDR1 and CDR2: SQVTM and ANQGSEA. The J segment lost 4 bases and the V segment lost 1 base, leaving 5 bases of the junction unmatched. The CDR3 has 16 residues. This CDR3 is CSVEGTSGRVADTQYF. In nucleotides, the CDR3 is TGCAGCGTTGAAGGGACTAGCGGGAGAGTTGCAGATACGCAGTATTTT.

J is TRBJ2-7 and V is TRBV29-1, with 8 bases that match TRBD1. This CDR3 region has 13 residues. Losses at the gene ends were 8 bases for V and 3 bases for J; bases not matched to a gene: 9. The germline CDR1 and CDR2 sequences are SQVTM and ANQGSEA. CDR3 amino acids: CSILGQDYYEQYF. The CDR3 DNA reads TGCAGCATTTTGGGACAGGATTACTACGAGCAGTACTTC.

Concerning this clone: Additional DNA sequences in this sample encode the identical CDR3. CDR3 protein: CASRQGTEAFF. Here the CDR3 DNA reads TGTGCCAGCAGACAGGGGACTGAAGCTTTCTTT. This chain links TRBV6-5 with TRBJ1-1; 7 bases align to TRBD1. This CDR3 comprises 11 residues. Per germline, CDR1 MNHEY and CDR2 SVGAGI. V lost 6 bases to trimming and J lost 5 bases; unmatched junction nucleotides: 0.

The rearrangement joins TRBV9 to TRBJ1-2, with D tentatively TRBD1 (5 bases). This CDR3 spans 15 amino acids. V was pared by 4 bases and J by 0 bases, with 13 bases between. Germline CDR1 and CDR2: SGDLS and YYNGEE. The CDR3 here is CASSPGGGANYGYTF. CDR3 coding DNA: TGTGCCAGCAGCCCGGGGGGGGGAGCTAACTATGGCTACACCTTC.

This chain links TRBV2 with TRBJ1-5; 7 nucleotides align to TRBD1. V shed 4 bases, J shed 5 bases, and the junction held 8 bases outside the gene matches. Germline V gene sequence: CDR1 SNHLY, CDR2 FYNNEI. There are 15 residues in the CDR3. The chain's CDR3 is CASSVLQGKDQPQHF. CDR3 bases: TGTGCCAGCAGTGTGCTACAGGGGAAAGATCAGCCCCAGCATTTT.

The chain joins TRBV5-8 to TRBJ2-7, with 11 bases lining up with TRBD2. J was trimmed by 5 bases and V by 4 bases; bases with no gene match: 8. The V gene's germline CDR1 is SGHTS and CDR2 YDEGEE. This CDR3 has 15 amino acids. CDR3 loop: CASSKGLAEIDEQYF. CDR3 nucleotides: TGTGCCAGCAGCAAGGGACTAGCGGAAATAGACGAGCAGTACTTC.

The chain joins TRBV19 to TRBJ2-5, with 12 bases fitting TRBD2. The ends lost 4 bases at V and 0 bases at J; junction bases unmatched: 6. CDR1 LNHDA and CDR2 SQIVND come from the germline V gene (reference sequence). The CDR3 extends over 17 amino acids. CDR3 sequence reads: CASSRGTSGSNQETQYF. CDR3 nucleotide sequence: TGTGCCAGTAGTAGAGGGACTAGCGGGTCGAACCAAGAGACCCAGTACTTC.

The chain couples TRBV10-3 to TRBJ1-5; TRBD1 aligns across 9 bases. J lost 4 bases, V lost 6 bases, and 7 bases had no gene match. The CDR3 extends over 15 amino acids. Germline CDR1 is ENHRY and CDR2 is SYGVKD. CDR3 DNA: TGTGCCATCAGCCGGGACAGGGAAGTGAATCAGCCCCAGCATTTT. Its protein is CAISRDREVNQPQHF.

The V and J genes are TRBV9 and TRBJ1-3; tentative D call: TRBD1 (6 bases). V dropped 3 bases and J dropped 2 bases, with 15 bases sitting between them. CDR3 length equals 16 residues. Germline assignment: CDR1 SGDLS and CDR2 YYNGEE. The CDR3 nucleotides are TGTGCCAGCAGCGAGGCCGCCGGGACAACTGGAAACACCATATATTTT. Translating it yields CASSEAAGTTGNTIYF.

CDR3 sequence (DNA): TGTGCCAGCAGTGTGCAGGGGCGCTTAGATACGCAGTATTTT. As protein: CASSVQGRLDTQYF. The V gene is TRBV2, the J gene TRBJ2-3; maybe TRBD1 (6 bases). The germline gives CDR1 SNHLY, CDR2 FYNNEI. The CDR3 has 14 residues. The germline V and J ends were trimmed by 4 bases and 5 bases, with 13 bases remaining between them.

The chain joins TRBV21-1 to TRBJ2-7; the table's D gene call, TRBD1, was not cross checked with the DNA. TRBV21-1 is a pseudogene. The CDR3 totals 16 residues. The CDR3 protein is CASSFNGTGVCYEQYF. The CDR3 region has the DNA TGTGCCAGCAGTTTCAACGGGACAGGGGTATGTTACGAGCAGTACTTC.

The V call is TRBV4-1, the J call TRBJ2-1; D is undetermined. Germline V lookup: CDR1 MGHRA, CDR2 YSYEKL. V gave up 0 bases and J gave up 9 bases, with 12 bases separating them. The CDR3 has 14 amino acids. DNA for the CDR3: TGCGCCAGCAGCCAAGAGGCTATTCGAGGTGAGCAGTTCTTC. Protein product: CASSQEAIRGEQFF.

This clone was seen only once. CDR3 in amino acids: CASSYSPTSWETQYF. The CDR3 nucleotides are TGTGCCAGCAGTTACTCCCCAACTAGTTGGGAGACCCAGTACTTC. The V gene is TRBV6-6, the J gene TRBJ2-5, with D maybe TRBD2 (5 bases). The CDR3 runs 15 residues. Germline-derived CDR1 and CDR2 are MNHNY and SVGAGI (reference sequence). Deletions cut 0 bases from V and 5 bases from J, with 13 bases between.

V and J are TRBV7-9 and TRBJ2-7; 7 nucleotides line up with TRBD2. This CDR3 is 14 amino acids long. The germline V gene encodes CDR1 SEHNR and CDR2 FQNEAQ (reference sequence). V gave up 0 bases and J gave up 3 bases; unmatched junction bases: 2. This chain's CDR3 is CASSLAGGDYEQYF. CDR3 coding DNA: TGTGCCAGCAGCTTAGCGGGAGGGGACTACGAGCAGTACTTC.

The rearrangement links TRBV5-1 to TRBJ2-5, with TRBD2 identical over 8 bases. With V trimmed by 4 bases and J by 4 bases, 6 bases remained unmatched. Germline V gives CDR1 SGHRS, CDR2 YFSETQ. This CDR3 contains 14 residues. The CDR3 is CASSPQRETETQYF. Written as DNA, the CDR3 is TGCGCCAGCAGCCCCCAGCGGGAGACAGAGACCCAGTACTTC.

This sequence joins TRBV10-3 and TRBJ1-1; D gene uncertain. V shed 4 bases and J shed 0 bases, with 9 bases lying between them. Germline V gene sequence: CDR1 ENHRY, CDR2 SYGVKD. The CDR3 is 14 residues long. CDR3 residues: CAISVGELNTEAFF. Written as DNA, the CDR3 is TGTGCCATCAGTGTCGGGGAACTGAACACTGAAGCTTTCTTT.

This chain links TRBV10-3 with TRBJ2-1, with TRBD2 identical over 7 bases. This CDR3 comprises 13 residues. The V gene's germline CDR1 is ENHRY and CDR2 SYGVKD. The V gene end was trimmed by 11 bases and the J gene end by 8 bases; junction bases not matched to a gene: 12. This chain's CDR3 is CAATGGVSHEQFF. The CDR3 region has the DNA TGTGCCGCCACGGGGGGAGTCAGTCATGAGCAGTTCTTC.

The V call is TRBV9, the J call TRBJ2-5; 8 bases fit TRBD2. Losses at the gene ends were 3 bases for V and 11 bases for J; bases not matched to a gene: 21. Germline V CDR1 and CDR2: SGDLS, YYNGEE. This CDR3 comprises 17 residues. CDR3 region: CASSDLRSTSGVFKQYF. The CDR3 DNA is TGTGCCAGCAGCGACCTTAGGAGTACTAGCGGAGTCTTTAAGCAGTACTTC.

The chain couples TRBV30 to TRBJ1-1; no clear D. V was trimmed by 1 base and J by 6 bases, leaving 6 bases between them. There are 11 residues in the CDR3. The germline V gene has CDR1 GTSNPN and CDR2 SVGIG (reference sequence). The CDR3 bases are TGTGCCTGGAGTGGGGGAGCTGAAGCTTTCTTT. This gives the protein CAWSGGAEAFF.

CDR3 bases: TGTGCCAGCAGCTCCCTGGGCGAAAAAGGCGAGACCCAGTACTTC. Translated, it gives CASSSLGEKGETQYF. V usage is TRBV7-9 and J usage is TRBJ2-5; D is unclear. Germline loops: CDR1 SEHNR, CDR2 FQNEAQ (reference sequence). V lost 4 bases and J 5 bases, leaving 17 bases between the germline ends. CDR3 size: 15 residues. Combining the CDR3 with reference TRBV7-9 and TRBJ2-5 gives the whole variable domain DTGVSQNPRHKITKRGQNVTFRCDPISEHNRLYWYRQTLGQGPEFLTYFQNEAQLEKSRLLSDRFSAERPKGSFSTLEIQRTEQGDSAMYLCASSSLGEKGETQYFGPGTRLLVL.

This rearrangement joins TRBV2 to TRBJ1-2; TRBD1 matches at 7 bases. Germline V gene data show CDR1 as SNHLY and CDR2 as FYNNEI. Losses at the gene ends were 6 bases for V and 5 bases for J; bases not matched to a gene: 9. The CDR3 contains 14 residues. The CDR3 DNA reads TGTGCCAGCAGGAGGACAGGCGGTGGGTATGGCTACACCTTC. It encodes CASRRTGGGYGYTF.

The chain couples TRBV29-1 to TRBJ2-1; TRBD2 aligns across 7 bases. The germline gives CDR1 SQVTM, CDR2 ANQGSEA. V lost 7 bases and J lost 0; bases outside the gene matches: 6. The CDR3 runs to 14 residues. CDR3 protein: CSAVAGNSYNEQFF. The CDR3 DNA follows: TGCAGCGCCGTAGCGGGCAACTCCTACAATGAGCAGTTCTTC.

The V gene is TRBV4-1, the J gene TRBJ2-7; no clear D. From germline, CDR1 is MGHRA and CDR2 YSYEKL. The CDR3 loop spans 15 amino acids. Trimming took 4 bases from V and 4 from J, leaving 17 bases between them. Written as DNA, the CDR3 is TGCGCCAGCAGCCTTCGGAACGATGGAGCTTACGAGCAGTACTTC. This sequence encodes CASSLRNDGAYEQYF.

V and J are TRBV18 and TRBJ2-7, with 8 bases identical to TRBD1. Unmatched junction bases numbered 8, after V lost 1 base and J lost 0 bases. In germline, CDR1 is KGHSH, CDR2 LQKENI. The CDR3 is 17 amino acids. CDR3 sequence (DNA): TGTGCCAGCTCACCACAGACAGGGGCCTTGCTCTCCTACGAGCAGTACTTC. It yields the protein CASSPQTGALLSYEQYF.

J is TRBJ2-1 and V is TRBV11-2; TRBD2 matches 12 bases. V lost 2 bases, J lost 10 bases, and 9 bases stayed unmatched. Germline V gives CDR1 SGHAT, CDR2 FQNNGV. The CDR3 length is 16 residues. CDR3: CASSLYDLAGGLEQFF. The CDR3 DNA sequence: TGTGCCAGCAGCTTATACGATCTAGCGGGAGGGTTAGAGCAGTTCTTC.

This chain joins TRBV6-6 and TRBJ2-3; TRBD2 aligns across 11 bases. Germline V gene sequence: CDR1 MNHNY, CDR2 SVGAGI (reference sequence). The CDR3 spans 16 residues. The V and J ends lost 7 bases and 4 bases, in that order; junction bases with no gene match: 10. CDR3 coding DNA: TGTGCCAGCATGCCGACTAGCGGGATTCCCCCAGATACGCAGTATTTT. Its protein is CASMPTSGIPPDTQYF.

The J gene is TRBJ1-3, the V gene TRBV5-1, with TRBD1 matching 9 bases. After removal of 7 bases from V and 3 bases from J, the junction contained 2 bases not matched to a gene. The CDR3 spans 13 residues. The germline V gene has CDR1 SGHRS and CDR2 YFSETQ. DNA of the CDR3: TGCGCCAGCGGGACAGGGCTTGGAAACACCATATATTTT. This translates into CASGTGLGNTIYF.